Following are 14 T cell receptor beta chains from one sample sequenced in a study of T cells expressing NK-cell markers. TCRdb re-analyzed the 5' RACE reads; it lists each CDR3 protein once, without DNA. Its listing shows some 440,000 distinct CDR3 sequences. What was sequenced was blood T cells: a sorted CD56 or NKG2C T cell subset, CD4+ or CD8+ T cells, or bulk PBMC T cells (not recorded which). The receptors here all came from a woman between 45 and 65 years old in good health.

The chain employs TRBV6-6 and TRBJ2-3; without DNA, the TCRdb call of TRBD1 cannot be checked. This CDR3 is 18 amino acids long. Germline CDR1 reads MNHNY; CDR2 reads SVGAGI (reference sequence). CDR3 loop: CASSYSRLGGGSTDTQYF.

The chain is built from TRBV12-3 or TRBV12-4 and TRBJ2-7; TCRdb calls TRBD1, which cannot be checked without DNA. The CDR3 covers 15 residues. CDR3 sequence reads: CASSLRDRVSSEQYF.

The chain joins TRBV12-3 or TRBV12-4 to TRBJ2-7; the D gene TCRdb calls, TRBD2, cannot be checked with no DNA. This CDR3 is 13 amino acids long. Here the CDR3 reads CASSWSGRAGQYF.

The J gene is TRBJ1-1, the V gene TRBV6-1; the D call from TCRdb, TRBD1, cannot be confirmed without DNA. CDR1 and CDR2 (germline): MNHNS, SASEGT. CDR3 length: 15 amino acids. The CDR3 spells CASSEAPGQGSMAFF.

The V gene is TRBV5-8, the J gene TRBJ2-5; TCRdb gives TRBD1 as the D gene, but with no DNA this cannot be confirmed. There are 15 residues in the CDR3. CDR1 is SGHTS and CDR2 is YDEGEE in the germline V gene. The CDR3 spells CASSLGTVDQETQYF. Looking up the rest from reference TRBV5-8 and TRBJ2-5 gives the full variable domain: EAGVTQSPTHLIKTRGQQATLRCSPISGHTSVYWYQQALGLGLQFLLWYDEGEERNRGNFPPRFSGRQFPNYSSELNVNALELEDSALYLCASSLGTVDQETQYFGPGTRLLVL.

The chain uses TRBV12-3 or TRBV12-4 and TRBJ1-1; TCRdb picks TRBD1, but there is no DNA to check that call. CDR3 length: 17 amino acids. The CDR3 protein is CASSPGQGMDRGPGAFF.

The CDR3 sequence is CSARAFGRYTDTQYF. The chain employs TRBV20-1 and TRBJ2-3. This CDR3 has 15 residues. In germline, CDR1 is DFQATT, CDR2 SNEGSKA (reference sequence).

The chain recombines TRBV6-1 with TRBJ2-1. This CDR3 region has 12 residues. Germline V gene sequence: CDR1 MNHNS, CDR2 SASEGT. CDR3: CASTVGVSEQFF.

The V call is TRBV14, the J call TRBJ1-2; the D call from TCRdb, TRBD1, cannot be confirmed without DNA. Per germline, CDR1 SGHDN and CDR2 FVKESK. The CDR3 has 15 amino acids. CDR3 region: CASSRIQTGFDGYTF.

CDR3 sequence reads: CATSDPTGSPTTDTQYF. This chain uses TRBV24-1 with TRBJ2-3; TCRdb indicates TRBD1, and absent DNA this call remains unverified. The CDR3 consists of 17 residues. Germline lookup yields CDR1 KGHDR and CDR2 SFDVKD.

This rearrangement joins TRBV29-1 to TRBJ2-3; the D call from TCRdb, TRBD1, cannot be confirmed without DNA. Germline assignment: CDR1 SQVTM and CDR2 ANQGSEA. The CDR3 is 14 amino acids. CDR3 residues: CSVYPGLAPDTQYF.

This sequence joins TRBV5-1 and TRBJ2-2; without DNA, the TCRdb call of TRBD2 cannot be checked. The germline V gene encodes CDR1 SGHRS and CDR2 YFSETQ. The CDR3 runs 16 residues. The CDR3 here is CASVPSESTNTGELFF.

This chain uses TRBV6-2 or TRBV6-3 with TRBJ2-1; the TCRdb call, TRBD2, lacks DNA for checking. This CDR3 has 17 residues. Germline lookup yields CDR1 MNHEY and CDR2 SVGEGT. CDR3 loop: CASSAETGRVLYNEQFF.

The V call is TRBV6-1, the J call TRBJ2-7; TCRdb's D call of TRBD2 is untestable without DNA. Looked up from germline, CDR1 is MNHNS and CDR2 is SASEGT. This CDR3 has 14 residues. The CDR3 reads CASIPPAKVYEQYF.